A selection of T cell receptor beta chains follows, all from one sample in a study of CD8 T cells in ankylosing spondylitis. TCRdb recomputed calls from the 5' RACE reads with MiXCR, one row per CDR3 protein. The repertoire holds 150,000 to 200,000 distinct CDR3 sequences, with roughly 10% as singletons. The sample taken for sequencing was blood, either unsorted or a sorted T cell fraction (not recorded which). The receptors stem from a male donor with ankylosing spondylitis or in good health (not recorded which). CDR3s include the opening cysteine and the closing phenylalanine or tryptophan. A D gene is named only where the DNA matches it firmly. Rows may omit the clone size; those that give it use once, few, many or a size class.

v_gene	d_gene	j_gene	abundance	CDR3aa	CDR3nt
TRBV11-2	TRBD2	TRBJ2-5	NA	CASSFGLAQETQYF	TGTGCCAGCAGCTTCGGACTAGCCCAAGAGACCCAGTACTTC
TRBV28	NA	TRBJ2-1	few	CASLALGAGVRDEQFF	TGTGCCAGTCTGGCCCTGGGGGCGGGAGTTAGAGATGAGCAGTTCTTC
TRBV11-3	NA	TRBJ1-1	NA	CASSFRGRGDTEAFF	TGTGCCAGCAGCTTCCGGGGGCGCGGAGACACTGAAGCTTTCTTT
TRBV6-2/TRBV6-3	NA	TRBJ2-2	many	CASKGRGTGELFF	TGTGCCAGCAAGGGTCGGGGCACCGGGGAGCTGTTTTTT
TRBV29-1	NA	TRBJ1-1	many	CSAGQQNTEAFF	TGCAGCGCTGGACAGCAGAACACTGAAGCTTTCTTT
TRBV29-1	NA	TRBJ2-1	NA	CSVLKGREDNEQFF	TGCAGCGTTTTAAAGGGGCGGGAAGACAATGAGCAGTTCTTC
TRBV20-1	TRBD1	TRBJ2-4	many	CSAGPGTGENIQYF	TGCAGTGCTGGACCCGGGACAGGGGAAAACATTCAGTACTTC
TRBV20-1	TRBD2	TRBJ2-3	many	CSPTSGGTDTQYF	TGCAGTCCGACTAGCGGGGGAACAGATACGCAGTATTTT
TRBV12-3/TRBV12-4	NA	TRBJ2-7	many	CASSPAFYEQYF	TGTGCCAGCAGCCCGGCCTTCTACGAGCAGTACTTC
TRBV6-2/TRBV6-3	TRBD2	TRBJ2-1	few	CASSRIAGGMYNEQFF	TGTGCCAGCAGCCGTATAGCGGGAGGGATGTACAATGAGCAGTTCTTC
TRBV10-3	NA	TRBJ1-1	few	CAISGAQATEAFF	TGTGCCATCAGTGGAGCTCAGGCCACTGAAGCTTTCTTT
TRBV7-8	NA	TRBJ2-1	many	CASNDGYNEQFF	TGTGCCAGCAACGACGGGTACAATGAGCAGTTCTTC
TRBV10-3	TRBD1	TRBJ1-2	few	CAIRGQNYGYTF	TGTGCCATCAGGGGACAGAACTATGGCTACACCTTC
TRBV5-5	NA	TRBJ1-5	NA	CASSLASDSNQPQHF	TGTGCCAGCAGCTTGGCGTCGGATAGCAATCAGCCCCAGCATTTT
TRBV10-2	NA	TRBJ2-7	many	CASSESTSGGYEQYF	TGCGCCAGCAGTGAGTCTACCAGCGGAGGCTACGAGCAGTACTTC
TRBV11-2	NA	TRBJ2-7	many	CASSLGEIYEQYF	TGTGCCAGCAGCTTAGGAGAGATCTACGAGCAGTACTTC
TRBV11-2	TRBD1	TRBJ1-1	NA	CASSLLTGVNTEAFF	TGTGCCAGCAGCTTATTAACAGGGGTGAACACTGAAGCTTTCTTT
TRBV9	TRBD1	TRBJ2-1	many	CASSGTGEVFF	TGTGCCAGCAGCGGGACAGGGGAAGTTTTCTTC
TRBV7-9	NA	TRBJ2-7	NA	CASSYQGPDEQYF	TGTGCCAGCAGCTACCAGGGACCAGACGAGCAGTACTTC
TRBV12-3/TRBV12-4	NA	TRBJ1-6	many	CASSFRDRNSPLHF	TGTGCCAGCAGTTTCCGAGACAGGAATTCACCCCTCCACTTT
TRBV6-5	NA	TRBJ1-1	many	CASSYGENTEAFF	TGTGCCAGCAGTTACGGCGAAAACACTGAAGCTTTCTTT
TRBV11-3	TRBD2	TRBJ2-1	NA	CASSHRGTSSYNEQFF	TGTGCCAGCAGCCACCGGGGGACTAGCTCCTACAATGAGCAGTTCTTC
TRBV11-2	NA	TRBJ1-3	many	CASSLTRGGLSGNTIYF	TGTGCCAGCAGCTTAACTCGAGGCGGGCTCTCTGGAAACACCATATATTTT
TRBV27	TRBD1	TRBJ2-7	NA	CASRPTGGVSYEQYF	TGTGCCAGCAGACCGACAGGGGGTGTTTCCTACGAGCAGTACTTC
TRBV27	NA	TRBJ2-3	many	CASSSSLMGTQYF	TGTGCCAGCAGTTCATCATTAATGGGTACGCAGTATTTT
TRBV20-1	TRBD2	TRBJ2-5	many	CSAPGSTSGIETQYF	TGCAGTGCACCCGGCTCTACTAGCGGGATAGAGACCCAGTACTTC
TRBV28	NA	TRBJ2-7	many	CASSLADRYYEQYF	TGTGCCAGCAGTTTGGCCGACAGGTATTACGAGCAGTACTTC
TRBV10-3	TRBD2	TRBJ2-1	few	CAIRGTSGGKQFF	TGTGCCATCAGAGGGACTAGCGGGGGTAAGCAGTTCTTC
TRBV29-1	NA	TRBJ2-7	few	CSVERGGYEQYF	TGCAGCGTTGAAAGGGGCGGTTACGAGCAGTACTTC
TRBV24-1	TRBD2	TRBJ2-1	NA	CAISPTGGTSYNEQFF	TGTGCCATCAGCCCTACGGGGGGGACATCCTACAATGAGCAGTTCTTC